This T cell receptor beta chain was captured by sequencing in a study of T cell responses to AZD1222 COVID-19 vaccine. Study-level results: Among the donors, most were white British and more were female, and clonal diversity was possibly underestimated. Every sample of the repertoires postdated the peak T cell response. Baseline serostatus was positive in only six AZD1222 recipients. Dominant CD4 TCR responses targeted spike regions 160-218 and 743-854.

Assay: immunoSEQ multiplex PCR; the TCRdb copy retains only in-frame clones and omits some. Of over 150,000 clones in the sample, about 86% are singletons; the top ten hold more than 5.5%. The V gene lost 0 bases and the J gene lost 8 bases, with 5 bases spanning the gap. Per the germline V gene, CDR1 is SGHVS and CDR2 is FNYEAQ. CDR3 length equals 12 residues. About this clone itself: What it binds is unknown.

This receptor was identified in an adult in good health. J is TRBJ2-1 and V is TRBV7-6; no definite D call. This sample comprised peripheral blood, obtained on day 0 of MenACWY control vaccination. CDR3 amino acids: CASSLAWDEQFF. The CDR3, as DNA: TGTGCCAGCAGCTTAGCTTGGGATGAGCAGTTCTTC.